These T cell receptor beta chains were read from a single sample in a study of response to subunit inactivated influenza vaccine. TCRdb ran MiXCR on the RT-PCR reads and lists one entry per CDR3 protein. This sample has under 850,000 distinct CDR3 sequences, with roughly 20% found just once. The source was PBMCs from blood, collected less than 6 days after vaccination. All receptors derive from a man aged 50 or older who received an inactivated influenza vaccine. Both conserved end residues are part of each CDR3. Fields, in order: clone size, V gene, J gene, D gene, CDR3 DNA, CDR3 protein. D genes are given only for firm matches. The size of a clone is reported for some rows only, either as once, few or many, or as a class for expanded clones.

>-|TRBV6-5|TRBJ2-3|TRBD2
TGTGCCAGCAGTTACTCACGGACTAGCGTAGCAGATACGCAGTATTTT
CASSYSRTSVADTQYF
>few|TRBV6-2/TRBV6-3|TRBJ2-2|TRBD2
TGTGCCAGCAGTTGGACTAGCGGCCACGGCGCCGGGGAGCTGTTTTTT
CASSWTSGHGAGELFF
>-|TRBV20-1|TRBJ2-1|TRBD2
TGCAGTGCTAGGGGAGGGAATCAGGTATCGCTCATGGATGAGCAGTTCTTC
CSARGGNQVSLMDEQFF
>many|TRBV10-3|TRBJ2-5|-
TGTGCCATCAGAGAGGGCGAGACCCAGTACTTC
CAIREGETQYF
>few|TRBV5-1|TRBJ1-2|TRBD1
TGCGCCAGCAGCCTGATAAACAGGGGAAGATCTAACTATGGCTACACCTTC
CASSLINRGRSNYGYTF
>many|TRBV5-1|TRBJ2-7|TRBD1
TGCGCCAGCAGCTTGGGACAGGGGTTCTCCTACGAGCAGTACTTC
CASSLGQGFSYEQYF
>few|TRBV15|TRBJ1-2|-
TGTGCCACCAGCAGAGGACAGATCTATGGCTACACCTTC
CATSRGQIYGYTF
>few|TRBV20-1|TRBJ2-3|TRBD1
TGCAGTGCTAGTGCCCTCGACAGGGGCATAACAGATACGCAGTATTTT
CSASALDRGITDTQYF
>few|TRBV5-5|TRBJ1-2|-
TGTGCCAGCAGCCCACATCCGGGGGACTATGGCTACACCTTC
CASSPHPGDYGYTF
>many|TRBV27|TRBJ2-1|-
TGTGCCAGCAGTTTGGAGGGACGCGGCAATGAGCAGTTCTTC
CASSLEGRGNEQFF
>-|TRBV29-1|TRBJ1-2|-
TGCAGCGTTGAAAAGAGCAGGGAGGGGTCCTATGGCTACACCTTC
CSVEKSREGSYGYTF
>few|TRBV5-1|TRBJ2-3|TRBD1
TGCGCCAGCAGCCCAAGGGGACAGGGGGCGCGTGGAGATACGCAGTATTTT
CASSPRGQGARGDTQYF
>-|TRBV20-1|TRBJ2-5|TRBD2
TGCAGTGCTAGAGGGAGCGGGAGTGGGGGAGAGACCCAGTACTTC
CSARGSGSGGETQYF
>-|TRBV18|TRBJ2-5|TRBD1
TGTGCCAGCTCACCACGAGGGGGCATCCAAGAGACCCAGTACTTC
CASSPRGGIQETQYF
>few|TRBV12-3/TRBV12-4|TRBJ2-7|-
TGTGCCAGCAAAACGGCAGGGCATACCTACGAGCAGTACTTC
CASKTAGHTYEQYF
>few|TRBV5-1|TRBJ2-3|-
TGCGCCAGCAGAGGACAGTACGAGGATACGCAGTATTTT
CASRGQYEDTQYF
>-|TRBV10-3|TRBJ2-1|TRBD2
TGTGCCATCACCTCTTCTAGCGGGGGGGCCTACAATGAGCAGTTCTTC
CAITSSSGGAYNEQFF
>-|TRBV6-5|TRBJ2-1|-
TGTGCCAGCAGTTATGGGGCGGCCTCTAAGGGAGAGCAGTTCTTC
CASSYGAASKGEQFF
>many|TRBV29-1|TRBJ2-7|-
TGCAGCGTTTGGGACACCACGAAGCAGTACTTC
CSVWDTTKQYF
>many|TRBV25-1|TRBJ2-7|-
TGTGCCAGCAGTGTGACAGGAACCTACGAGCAGTACTTC
CASSVTGTYEQYF
>-|TRBV7-6|TRBJ2-1|-
TGTGCCAGCAGCTCGAGTTCCTATGAGCAGTTCTTC
CASSSSSYEQFF
>-|TRBV12-3/TRBV12-4|TRBJ1-1|TRBD1
TGTGCCAGCAGCACAGGGGGCGCCCTGATCTACACTGAAGCTTTCTTT
CASSTGGALIYTEAFF
>few|TRBV18|TRBJ2-3|-
TGTGCCAGCTCACCACCTATGGGGCGGAGCACAGATACGCAGTATTTT
CASSPPMGRSTDTQYF
>few|TRBV29-1|TRBJ2-1|-
TGCACCAGCATGCGGGCAGGGGCGGTTGAGCAGTTCTTC
CTSMRAGAVEQFF
>few|TRBV20-1|TRBJ2-7|-
TGCAGTGCAAAGAGGGGGGGGTCCGGGTACGAGCAGTACTTC
CSAKRGGSGYEQYF
>few|TRBV4-3|TRBJ2-1|TRBD2
TGCGCCAGCAGCCCTAGGGGGGTTAGCGGGAGTGGTGGGGCCTACAATGAGCAGTTCTTC
CASSPRGVSGSGGAYNEQFF
>few|TRBV7-2|TRBJ2-1|TRBD1
TGTGCCAGCAGCTTAGCGCGTCAACAGGGGAAGTACAATGAGCAGTTCTTC
CASSLARQQGKYNEQFF
>few|TRBV12-3/TRBV12-4|TRBJ2-5|TRBD1
TGTGCCAGCACCACCAGGGGGCAAGAGACCCAGTACTTC
CASTTRGQETQYF
>few|TRBV7-2|TRBJ1-1|TRBD1
TGTGCCAGCAGCTTGCAGGGGGCGGGGGGCACTGAAGCTTTCTTT
CASSLQGAGGTEAFF
>few|TRBV11-2|TRBJ2-7|-
TGTGCCAGCAGCTTAGATTTTAGGAACGAGCAGTACTTC
CASSLDFRNEQYF
>-|TRBV7-8|TRBJ2-7|-
TGTGCCAGCGCTACGACCTACGAGCAGTACTTC
CASATTYEQYF
>-|TRBV7-2|TRBJ1-2|-
TGTGCCAGCAGCTTCCCGGGAGGCGATGGCTACACCTTC
CASSFPGGDGYTF
>many|TRBV6-5|TRBJ1-3|-
TGTGCCAGCCTAGCTTACTCTGGAAACACCATATATTTT
CASLAYSGNTIYF
>-|TRBV20-1|TRBJ1-1|-
TGCAGTGCTCTGTTACCGGGGCCAAATGAAGCTTTCTTT
CSALLPGPNEAFF
>-|TRBV5-6|TRBJ2-1|TRBD2
TGTGCCAGCAGCTTCGGCGGGACTAGCGTTAATGAGCAGTTCTTC
CASSFGGTSVNEQFF
>-|TRBV7-2|TRBJ2-5|TRBD2
TGTGCCAGCAGCTTAGCGGGGACTAGAGGCGAGACCCAGTACTTC
CASSLAGTRGETQYF
>few|TRBV9|TRBJ2-1|TRBD1
TGTGCCAGCAGCAGGACCCCGGGACAGGGCTACAATGAGCAGTTCTTC
CASSRTPGQGYNEQFF
>-|TRBV20-1|TRBJ2-7|TRBD1
TGCAGTGCTAGAGAGGACAGGGGATCCTACGAGCAGTACTTC
CSAREDRGSYEQYF
>-|TRBV7-9|TRBJ2-1|-
TGTGCCAGCAGCTTGGGTACAGGTTACTACAATGAGCAGTTCTTC
CASSLGTGYYNEQFF
>few|TRBV7-9|TRBJ1-2|-
TGTGCCAGCAGCTCCTCAGACTCAGATAACTATGGCTACACCTTC
CASSSSDSDNYGYTF
>-|TRBV7-6|TRBJ2-1|TRBD2
TGTGCCAGCAGCCCCACGGGACTAGCGGGGCACAATGAGCAGTTCTTC
CASSPTGLAGHNEQFF